The 21 T cell receptor beta chains in this list originate from one sample, sequenced in a study of cytomegalovirus exposure and HLA in healthy donors. PCR was performed using 60 Vbeta and 13 Jbeta primers. Sequencing was performed with immunoSEQ multiplex PCR; in TCRdb, only in-frame clones are kept and a portion is missing. Counted here are under 150,000 clones, roughly three quarters occurring once; the ten biggest clones make up 4.9%. The sample comprised PBMCs. The origin of the receptors is a woman aged 50 to 60 in good health and CMV-seronegative.

This chain joins TRBV5-1 and TRBJ1-1; a weak D match, TRBD1 (6 bases). CDR1 SGHRS and CDR2 YFSETQ come from the germline V gene. Deletions cut 3 bases from V and 1 base from J, with 13 bases between. This CDR3 has 15 residues. The chain's CDR3 is CASSWGTGTNTEAFF. Written as DNA, the CDR3 is TGCGCCAGCAGCTGGGGTACAGGGACGAACACTGAAGCTTTCTTT.

This chain connects TRBV15 to TRBJ1-3, with 9 bases fitting TRBD1. The CDR3 has 13 residues. Germline V gene sequence: CDR1 LNHNV, CDR2 YYDKDF (reference sequence). V shed 5 bases and J 8 bases; nucleotides not matched to a gene: 4. The CDR3 loop is CATSWGQGDTIYF. CDR3 in DNA: TGTGCCACCAGCTGGGGACAGGGAGACACCATATATTTT.

The rearrangement joins TRBV6-6 to TRBJ2-1; D is uncertain. V gave up 0 bases and J gave up 9 bases, with 12 bases separating them. The CDR3 sequence is 14 residues long. The V gene's germline CDR1 is MNHNY and CDR2 SVGAGI (reference sequence). The CDR3 loop is CASSYSMATGEQFF. CDR3 in DNA: TGTGCCAGCAGTTACTCGATGGCTACGGGTGAGCAGTTCTTC.

This clone showed up just a few times. The chain combines TRBV21-1 with TRBJ1-4; the tabulated D call, TRBD1, remains unverified against the DNA. TRBV21-1 is annotated as a pseudogene. The CDR3 totals 13 residues. The CDR3, as DNA: TGTGCCAGCAGCAGACAGGGCGGTGAAAAACTGTTTTTT. It codes for CASSRQGGEKLFF.

This chain joins TRBV30 and TRBJ1-6; maybe TRBD1 (6 bases). CDR3 length: 14 residues. Trimming removed 2 bases from V and 8 bases from J, with 13 bases in between. Germline V lookup: CDR1 GTSNPN, CDR2 SVGIG (reference sequence). DNA of the CDR3: TGTGCCTGGAGTAGTCGGGGGGCCGATTCACCCCTCCACTTT. Protein sequence: CAWSSRGADSPLHF.

V is TRBV7-2 and J is TRBJ2-2; TRBD2 agrees at 15 bases. J gave up 0 bases and V 8 bases, and 1 base lay outside the gene matches. This CDR3 comprises 16 residues. Germline assignment: CDR1 SGHTA and CDR2 FQGNSA. CDR3 sequence: CASGLAGGSNTGELFF. CDR3 coding DNA: TGTGCCAGCGGACTAGCGGGGGGGTCGAACACCGGGGAGCTGTTTTTT.

The sample holds a few counts of this clone. The chain uses TRBV5-1 and TRBJ1-4, with 9 bases matching TRBD1. Per the germline V gene, CDR1 is SGHRS and CDR2 is YFSETQ. With V trimmed by 5 bases and J by 8 bases, 7 bases remained unmatched. The CDR3 is 14 residues long. DNA for the CDR3: TGCGCCAGCAGTTGGACAGGGGTCCAGGAAAAACTGTTTTTT. It specifies CASSWTGVQEKLFF. Complete variable domain (other parts from reference TRBV5-1 and TRBJ1-4): KAGVTQTPRYLIKTRGQQVTLSCSPISGHRSVSWYQQTPGQGLQFLFEYFSETQRNKGNFPGRFSGRQFSNSRSEMNVSTLELGDSALYLCASSWTGVQEKLFFGSGTQLSVL.

The J gene is TRBJ2-5, the V gene TRBV7-9; D perhaps matches TRBD1 (5 bases). The J call could be wrong; TRBJ2-7 is a better fit for the DNA end. Germline values: CDR1 SEHNR, CDR2 FQNEAQ (reference sequence). CDR3 size: 15 residues. The CDR3, as DNA: TGTGCCAGCAGCTTCGACAGTGGTTTAATCTACGAGCAGTACTTC. This sequence encodes CASSFDSGLIYEQYF.

This chain links TRBV6-5 with TRBJ2-7; 7 nucleotides match TRBD1. The germline V gene has CDR1 MNHEY and CDR2 SVGAGI. Trimming removed 4 bases from V and 7 bases from J; junction bases left unmatched: 10. There are 14 residues in the CDR3. CDR3 sequence reads: CASSSNRGRGEQYF. Here the CDR3 DNA reads TGTGCCAGCAGTTCTAACAGGGGTCGGGGTGAGCAGTACTTC.

Concerning this clone: Its ends do not fully match the called genes, so a read error is possible. The chain links TRBV7-9 to TRBJ1-2; perhaps TRBD1 as D (5 bases). The CDR3 covers 12 residues. Germline assignment: CDR1 SEHNR and CDR2 FQNEAQ (reference sequence). Written as DNA, the CDR3 is TGTTCCAGCAGCTTTACGACAGATCTCTACACCTTC. Protein sequence: CSSSFTTDLYTF.

The chain joins TRBV6-4 to TRBJ1-2, with TRBD1 identical over 7 bases. CDR3 length: 15 residues. V was pared by 3 bases and J by 8 bases, with 12 bases of the junction left unmatched. Per the germline V gene, CDR1 is MRHNA and CDR2 is SNTAGT. DNA of the CDR3: TGTGCCAGCAGTGAACAGGGGCAGGGACGCCGAGGCTACACCTTC. Its translation is CASSEQGQGRRGYTF.

In this sample, this clone turned up a few times. This chain connects TRBV7-8 to TRBJ2-3, with D hard to call. This CDR3 is 14 amino acids long. V lost 3 bases and J lost 2, with 9 bases in between. Germline V gene data show CDR1 as SGHVS and CDR2 as FQNEAQ. This chain's CDR3 is CASSLGRTTDTQYF. In nucleotides, the CDR3 is TGTGCCAGCAGCTTGGGCAGAACCACAGATACGCAGTATTTT.

The chain carries TRBV28 and TRBJ2-5, with D perhaps TRBD2 (5 bases). CDR3 length: 13 residues. CDR1 MDHEN and CDR2 SYDVKM come from the germline V gene. The V gene lost 2 bases and the J gene lost 5 bases, with 9 bases spanning the gap. CDR3 protein: CASSLAGLETQYF. The CDR3 DNA is TGTGCCAGCAGTTTAGCGGGTCTGGAGACCCAGTACTTC. The variable domain in full, with the rest retrieved from reference TRBV28 and TRBJ2-5, is DVKVTQSSRYLVKRTGEKVFLECVQDMDHENMFWYRQDPGLGLRLIYFSYDVKMKEKGDIPEGYSVSREKKERFSLILESASTNQTSMYLCASSLAGLETQYFGPGTRLLVL.

Only a few counts were recorded for this clone. The rearrangement uses TRBV10-1 and TRBJ2-5; 13 bases are a match to TRBD2. In germline, CDR1 is WNHNN, CDR2 SYGVQD (reference sequence). V shed 4 bases, J shed 6 bases, and the junction held 5 bases outside the gene matches. This CDR3 has 15 amino acids. This chain's CDR3 is CASSGGLAGEKTQYF. In DNA form, the CDR3 reads TGCGCCAGCAGTGGAGGACTAGCGGGGGAGAAGACCCAGTACTTC.

The CDR3 DNA is TGTGCCATCAGAACTAGGGACAGGGGGCTCGACGGGGAGCTGTTTTTT. Translation: CAIRTRDRGLDGELFF. The gene calls are TRBV10-3 and TRBJ2-2; 12 bases line up with TRBD1. V gave up 6 bases and J gave up 7 bases; unmatched junction bases: 9. CDR1 and CDR2 from the germline V gene are ENHRY and SYGVKD. The CDR3 has 16 residues.

The genes are TRBV6-5 and TRBJ2-7; D is possibly TRBD1 (8 bases). With 5 bases removed from V and 3 bases from J, the gap between germline ends came to 14 bases. CDR1 is MNHEY and CDR2 is SVGAGI in the germline V gene. CDR3 length: 14 residues. The CDR3 sequence: CASSGRGTGYEQYF. CDR3 nucleotides: TGTGCCAGCAGTGGGAGGGGGACAGGCTACGAGCAGTACTTC.

This clone has just a few counts. J is TRBJ1-1 and V is TRBV2; D is unclear. Trimming left V 7 bases short and J 0 bases short, with 9 bases between. The CDR3 runs 13 residues. The V gene's germline CDR1 is SNHLY and CDR2 FYNNEI. The CDR3 protein is CASNYNLNTEAFF. For the CDR3, the DNA is TGTGCCAGCAACTATAATTTGAACACTGAAGCTTTCTTT.

A few counts support this clone. The rearrangement uses TRBV9 and TRBJ1-3, with a possible D match to TRBD1 (6 bases). Germline assignment: CDR1 SGDLS and CDR2 YYNGEE. With 1 base removed from V and 0 bases from J, the gap between germline ends came to 8 bases. The CDR3 loop spans 15 amino acids. The CDR3 DNA reads as TGTGCCAGCAGCGTAACAGGGATCTCTGGAAACACCATATATTTT. It translates to CASSVTGISGNTIYF.

The CDR3 loop is CASSTLGTGDQPQHF. CDR3 nucleotide sequence: TGTGCCAGCAGCACACTTGGGACAGGAGATCAGCCCCAGCATTTT. The chain links TRBV9 to TRBJ1-5, with 8 bases aligning to TRBD1. The CDR3 is 15 residues long. The ends lost 4 bases at V and 5 bases at J; junction bases unmatched: 8. Germline assignment: CDR1 SGDLS and CDR2 YYNGEE.

This clone was detected a few times. V gene TRBV5-1 combines with J gene TRBJ1-1; 12 nucleotides match TRBD1. CDR3 length equals 15 residues. Germline V CDR1 and CDR2: SGHRS, YFSETQ. The V and J ends lost 3 bases and 5 bases, in that order; junction bases with no gene match: 5. CDR3 loop: CASSSGQGAKTEAFF. CDR3 sequence (DNA): TGCGCCAGCAGCTCGGGACAGGGGGCGAAGACTGAAGCTTTCTTT. Using reference TRBV5-1 and TRBJ1-1 for the parts outside the CDR3, the full variable domain is KAGVTQTPRYLIKTRGQQVTLSCSPISGHRSVSWYQQTPGQGLQFLFEYFSETQRNKGNFPGRFSGRQFSNSRSEMNVSTLELGDSALYLCASSSGQGAKTEAFFGQGTRLTVV.

The V gene is TRBV5-1, the J gene TRBJ2-1; the match to TRBD1 covers 9 bases. The CDR3 is made up of 14 amino acids. Trimming removed 1 base from V and 8 bases from J; junction bases left unmatched: 4. CDR1 SGHRS and CDR2 YFSETQ come from the germline V gene. The CDR3 protein is CASSLQRTGDEQFF. Here the CDR3 DNA reads TGCGCCAGCAGCTTGCAGAGGACAGGGGATGAGCAGTTCTTC.